These 19 T cell receptor beta chains originate from one sample sequenced in a study of neurological immune-mediated disorders. MiXCR, run by TCRdb on the 5' RACE reads, gives a single entry per CDR3 protein. Found here are around 30,000 distinct CDR3 sequences, less than 5% of them singletons; the top ten hold approximately 25%. The sequencing input was CD4+ T cells from blood. Receptor source: a middle-aged woman in good health.

At least ten counts were recorded for this clonotype. This chain joins TRBV14 and TRBJ1-1, with D hard to call. The CDR3 runs 14 residues. Germline V CDR1 and CDR2: SGHDN, FVKESK. Trimming stripped 5 bases from V and 3 bases from J, with 13 bases between. CDR3 region: CASSNTRTDTEAFF. The CDR3 DNA reads as TGTGCCAGCAGCAATACTAGGACGGACACTGAAGCTTTCTTT.

This clonotype appeared many times. This chain links TRBV5-1 with TRBJ2-3; TRBD2 might be the D (5 bases). This CDR3 is 15 amino acids long. V was pared by 7 bases and J by 2 bases, with 17 bases between. The germline CDR1 and CDR2 sequences are SGHRS and YFSETQ. CDR3 in amino acids: CASRLRAGDTDTQYF. The CDR3 DNA reads TGCGCCAGCCGTCTTCGAGCCGGGGACACAGATACGCAGTATTTT.

Ten or more counts support this clonotype. This chain joins TRBV2 and TRBJ1-2; no definite D call. Germline V gene sequence: CDR1 SNHLY, CDR2 FYNNEI. The CDR3 totals 12 residues. V gave up 3 bases and J gave up 6 bases, with 8 bases separating them. CDR3 region: CASSEPTDGYTF. The CDR3 coding sequence is TGTGCCAGCAGTGAGCCCACGGATGGCTACACCTTC.

In this sample, this clonotype turned up many times. V is TRBV5-1 and J is TRBJ1-1; D may be TRBD1 (5 bases). Trimming took off 2 bases at V and 4 bases at J, with 12 bases between the two ends. The length of the CDR3 is 14 residues. The V gene's germline CDR1 is SGHRS and CDR2 YFSETQ. In nucleotides, the CDR3 is TGCGCCAGCAGCTTTGCAGGGATTGTCACTGAAGCTTTCTTT. It encodes CASSFAGIVTEAFF.

This clonotype occurred many times. V and J are TRBV7-8 and TRBJ1-2; 7 bases agree with TRBD1. The germline V gene encodes CDR1 SGHVS and CDR2 FQNEAQ. The CDR3 runs 14 residues. After removal of 1 base from V and 6 bases from J, the junction contained 5 bases not matched to a gene. The CDR3 spells CASSLEETGNGYTF. For the CDR3, the DNA is TGTGCCAGCAGCTTAGAGGAGACAGGGAATGGCTACACCTTC.

This clonotype was counted at least ten times. This chain connects TRBV4-1 to TRBJ2-3, with 8 bases that match TRBD1. Per the germline V gene, CDR1 is MGHRA and CDR2 is YSYEKL. Unmatched junction bases numbered 11, after V lost 10 bases and J lost 2 bases. The CDR3 runs to 15 residues. The chain's CDR3 is CATRSGQGNTDTQYF. The CDR3 region has the DNA TGCGCCACACGATCCGGACAGGGTAACACAGATACGCAGTATTTT.

This clonotype was counted many times. V gene TRBV15 combines with J gene TRBJ1-1, with D possibly TRBD1 on 6 matching bases. The V end lost 0 bases, the J end lost 3 bases, and 11 bases lay between the germline ends. Per germline, CDR1 LNHNV and CDR2 YYDKDF (reference sequence). This CDR3 spans 15 amino acids. CDR3 coding DNA: TGTGCCACCAGCAGAGATAGCAGGGGTGACACTGAAGCTTTCTTT. Amino acid sequence: CATSRDSRGDTEAFF.

At least ten counts were recorded for this clonotype. The gene calls are TRBV6-5 and TRBJ2-2; D remains unclear. CDR3 size: 15 residues. V dropped 0 bases and J dropped 5 bases, with 10 bases sitting between them. Germline lookup yields CDR1 MNHEY and CDR2 SVGAGI. The CDR3 DNA follows: TGTGCCAGCAGTTACTCGAGGACGAGTACCGGGGAGCTGTTTTTT. Translating gives CASSYSRTSTGELFF.

The table lists this clonotype with many counts. The chain combines TRBV28 with TRBJ2-7, with D uncertain. CDR3 length: 12 amino acids. The germline CDR1 and CDR2 sequences are MDHEN and SYDVKM. The V gene lost 2 bases and the J gene lost 3 bases, with 5 bases spanning the gap. The DNA of the CDR3 is TGTGCCAGCAGTTTAACCAACTACGAGCAGTACTTC. Amino acids: CASSLTNYEQYF.

This clonotype has at least ten counts. The V and J genes are TRBV7-8 and TRBJ2-2, with 7 bases identical to TRBD1. The germline V gene encodes CDR1 SGHVS and CDR2 FQNEAQ. CDR3 length equals 14 residues. The V segment lost 8 bases and the J segment 2 bases; nucleotides outside the gene matches: 5. The CDR3 DNA is TGTGCCAGCTGTAGGGGGCTAAACACCGGGGAGCTGTTTTTT. Protein sequence: CASCRGLNTGELFF.

This clonotype was seen at least ten times. The chain has TRBV12-3 or TRBV12-4 and TRBJ2-3; tentative D call: TRBD2 (7 bases). V dropped 10 bases and J dropped 1 base, with 12 bases sitting between them. The CDR3 has 13 amino acids. The CDR3 here is CATRGGGTDTQYF. The CDR3 nucleotides read TGTGCCACCCGAGGGGGGGGCACAGATACGCAGTATTTT.

This clonotype has a count of ten or more. The J gene is TRBJ2-6, the V gene TRBV5-1; 8 bases fit TRBD1. There are 16 residues in the CDR3. V lost 0 bases and J lost 4; bases outside the gene matches: 3. Per the germline V gene, CDR1 is SGHRS and CDR2 is YFSETQ. The CDR3 region is CASSLGTGTGANVLTF. DNA for the CDR3: TGCGCCAGCAGCTTGGGGACAGGGACGGGGGCCAACGTCCTGACTTTC. Combining the CDR3 with reference TRBV5-1 and TRBJ2-6 gives the whole variable domain KAGVTQTPRYLIKTRGQQVTLSCSPISGHRSVSWYQQTPGQGLQFLFEYFSETQRNKGNFPGRFSGRQFSNSRSEMNVSTLELGDSALYLCASSLGTGTGANVLTFGAGSRLTVL.

This clonotype occurred many times. This chain links TRBV29-1 with TRBJ2-7; 7 nucleotides match TRBD1. Germline CDR1 and CDR2: SQVTM and ANQGSEA. V shed 4 bases and J 2 bases; nucleotides not matched to a gene: 8. This CDR3 is built from 14 residues. The CDR3 DNA is TGCAGCGTTGCCGGGACAGCAATGACCTACGAGCAGTACTTC. It yields the protein CSVAGTAMTYEQYF.

In this sample, this clonotype turned up many times. This chain links TRBV4-1 with TRBJ1-4; D is possibly TRBD1 (5 bases). The V end was cut by 7 bases, the J end by 3 bases, with 15 bases between. Germline V gene data show CDR1 as MGHRA and CDR2 as YSYEKL. CDR3 length: 15 residues. The CDR3 coding sequence is TGCGCCAGCATCTTTTCGGGGCGAGCTAATGAAAAACTGTTTTTT. Translation gives CASIFSGRANEKLFF.

At least ten counts were recorded for this clonotype. The chain recombines TRBV25-1 with TRBJ1-1; D might be TRBD1 (6 bases). Germline V CDR1 and CDR2: MGHDK, SYGVNS. The CDR3 is 16 residues long. V lost 3 bases to trimming and J lost 4 bases, with 18 bases between them. CDR3 residues: CASSEAEGGLGTEAFF. CDR3 sequence (DNA): TGTGCCAGCAGTGAGGCGGAGGGGGGATTAGGCACTGAAGCTTTCTTT.

The sample holds many counts of this clonotype. V is TRBV3-1 and J is TRBJ2-1; no reliable D call. CDR1 LGHDT and CDR2 YNNKEL come from the germline V gene (reference sequence). The CDR3 spans 17 residues. V lost 0 bases, J lost 10 bases, and 22 bases lay in between. In nucleotides, the CDR3 is TGTGCCAGCAGCCAAGATCCCCCGACGCTCGCGATGGGGGAGCAGTTCTTC. This codes for CASSQDPPTLAMGEQFF.

There are many counts of this clonotype. V usage is TRBV12-3 or TRBV12-4 and J usage is TRBJ2-3; D gene unclear. Trimming left V 8 bases short and J 1 base short, with 4 bases between. This CDR3 has 11 residues. This chain's CDR3 is CASGGTDTQYF. CDR3 in DNA: TGTGCCAGCGGGGGCACAGATACGCAGTATTTT.

This clonotype appeared many times. The CDR3 loop reads CASSFGSFETQYF. Written as DNA, the CDR3 is TGCGCCAGCAGCTTTGGTAGCTTTGAGACCCAGTACTTC. The chain couples TRBV5-1 to TRBJ2-5; D remains ambiguous. The V end was cut by 2 bases, the J end by 5 bases, with 10 bases between. Germline CDR1 and CDR2: SGHRS and YFSETQ. The CDR3 extends over 13 amino acids. The full variable domain, its missing parts supplied by reference TRBV5-1 and TRBJ2-5, is KAGVTQTPRYLIKTRGQQVTLSCSPISGHRSVSWYQQTPGQGLQFLFEYFSETQRNKGNFPGRFSGRQFSNSRSEMNVSTLELGDSALYLCASSFGSFETQYFGPGTRLLVL.

This clonotype was detected ten times or more. The rearrangement uses TRBV20-1 and TRBJ1-6; D is possibly TRBD1 (6 bases). Germline V gives CDR1 DFQATT, CDR2 SNEGSKA (reference sequence). There are 15 residues in the CDR3. V was pared by 0 bases and J by 7 bases, with 13 bases between. The CDR3 sequence is CSARDPGQLNSPLHF. The CDR3 region has the DNA TGCAGTGCTAGAGATCCCGGACAGCTAAATTCACCCCTCCACTTT.